The sequence of this T cell receptor beta chain was determined in a study of cytomegalovirus exposure and HLA in healthy donors. The PCR contained 60 Vbeta and 13 Jbeta primers. Produced via immunoSEQ multiplex PCR; TCRdb's table is partial and in-frame only. Among roughly 130,000 clones listed, about 80% were seen once. The CDR3 spans 15 residues. The germline CDR1 and CDR2 sequences are SGHVS and FNYEAQ. V dropped 5 bases and J dropped 6 bases, with 19 bases sitting between them. This clonotype was obtained from a man younger than 45 in good health and CMV-seronegative. The V and J genes are TRBV7-6 and TRBJ2-5; D perhaps matches TRBD1 (6 bases). Sequencing input: PBMCs. CDR3 DNA sequence: TGTGCCAGCAGCCAAACCTGGGGGCCGGCCCAGACCCAGTACTTC. It encodes CASSQTWGPAQTQYF. Variable domain in full (rest from reference TRBV7-6 and TRBJ2-5): GAGVSQSPRYKVTKRGQDVALRCDPISGHVSLYWYRQALGQGPEFLTYFNYEAQQDKSGLPNDRFSAERPEGSISTLTIQRTEQRDSAMYRCASSQTWGPAQTQYFGPGTRLLVL.